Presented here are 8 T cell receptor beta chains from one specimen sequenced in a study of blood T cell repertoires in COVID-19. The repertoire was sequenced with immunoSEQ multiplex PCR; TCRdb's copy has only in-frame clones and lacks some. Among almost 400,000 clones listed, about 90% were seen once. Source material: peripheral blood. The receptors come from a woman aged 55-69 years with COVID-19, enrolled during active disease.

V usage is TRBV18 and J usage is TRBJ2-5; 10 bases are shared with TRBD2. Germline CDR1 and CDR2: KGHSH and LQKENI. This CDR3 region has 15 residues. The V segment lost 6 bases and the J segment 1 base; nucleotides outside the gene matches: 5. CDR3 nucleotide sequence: TGTGCCAGCTCCAGAGCGGGGGGGCTCCAAGAGACCCAGTACTTC. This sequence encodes CASSRAGGLQETQYF.

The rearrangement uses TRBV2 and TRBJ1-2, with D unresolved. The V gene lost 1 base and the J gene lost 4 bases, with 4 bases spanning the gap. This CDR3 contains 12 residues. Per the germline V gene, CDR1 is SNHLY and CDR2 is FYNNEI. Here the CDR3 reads CASSEGPYGYTF. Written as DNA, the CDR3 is TGTGCCAGCAGTGAAGGGCCCTATGGCTACACCTTC.

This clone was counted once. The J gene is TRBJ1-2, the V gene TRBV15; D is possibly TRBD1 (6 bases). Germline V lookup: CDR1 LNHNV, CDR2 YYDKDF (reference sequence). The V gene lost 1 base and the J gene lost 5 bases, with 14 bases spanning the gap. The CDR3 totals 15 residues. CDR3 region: CATSRGAGEWYGYTF. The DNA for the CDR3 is TGTGCCACCAGCAGAGGGGCAGGGGAGTGGTATGGCTACACCTTC.

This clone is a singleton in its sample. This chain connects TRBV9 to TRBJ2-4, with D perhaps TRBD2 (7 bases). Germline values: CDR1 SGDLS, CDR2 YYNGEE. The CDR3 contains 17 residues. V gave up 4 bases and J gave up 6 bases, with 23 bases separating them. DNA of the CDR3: TGTGCCAGCAGCCCCCAGATTGGGGCGGGGGCTTTAAACATTCAGTACTTC. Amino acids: CASSPQIGAGALNIQYF.

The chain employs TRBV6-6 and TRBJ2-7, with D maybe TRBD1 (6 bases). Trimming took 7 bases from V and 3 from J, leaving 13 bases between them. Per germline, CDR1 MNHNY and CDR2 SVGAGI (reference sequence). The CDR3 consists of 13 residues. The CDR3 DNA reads TGTGCCAGCACCCAGGACAGTTACTACGAGCAGTACTTC. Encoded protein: CASTQDSYYEQYF.

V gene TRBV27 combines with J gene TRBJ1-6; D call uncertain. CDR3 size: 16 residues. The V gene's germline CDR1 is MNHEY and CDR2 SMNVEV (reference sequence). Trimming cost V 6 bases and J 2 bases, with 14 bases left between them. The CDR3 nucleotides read TGTGCCAGCAGACTACTGGGAGGGCCCTATAATTCACCCCTCCACTTT. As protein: CASRLLGGPYNSPLHF.

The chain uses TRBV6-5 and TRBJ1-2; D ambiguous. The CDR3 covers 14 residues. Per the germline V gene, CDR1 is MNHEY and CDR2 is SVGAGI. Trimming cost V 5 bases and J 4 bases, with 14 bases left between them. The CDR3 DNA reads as TGTGCCAGCAGTCCCCTAGGTACGGGCTATGGCTACACCTTC. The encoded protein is CASSPLGTGYGYTF.

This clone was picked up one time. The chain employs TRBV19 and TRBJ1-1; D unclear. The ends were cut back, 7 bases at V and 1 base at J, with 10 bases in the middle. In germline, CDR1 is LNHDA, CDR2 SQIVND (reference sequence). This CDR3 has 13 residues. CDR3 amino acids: CASNRGENTEAFF. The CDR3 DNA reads TGTGCCAGTAATCGAGGTGAGAACACTGAAGCTTTCTTT.